A selection of T cell receptor beta chains follows, all from one sample in a study of blood T cell repertoires in COVID-19. The method was immunoSEQ multiplex PCR; TCRdb's version includes in-frame clones alone and lacks a portion of them. The sample lists around 180,000 clones, about 87% occurring once. Material: peripheral blood. Every receptor here comes from a man aged 55 to 70 with acute or convalescent COVID-19. CDR3s include the opening cysteine and the closing phenylalanine or tryptophan. Each record gives: J gene, clone size, V gene, D gene, CDR3 DNA, CDR3 protein. A D gene is named only where the DNA matches it firmly. The size of a clone is reported for some rows only, either as once, few or many, or as a class for expanded clones.

TRBJ2-2 | few | TRBV30 | TRBD2 | TGTGCCTGGAGTGTTAAGGGACTAGCCCCCGGGGAGCTGTTTTTT | CAWSVKGLAPGELFF
TRBJ1-1 | - | TRBV25-1 | - | TGTGCCAGCAGGGGCAGAGCAGCGAACACTGAAGCTTTCTTT | CASRGRAANTEAFF
TRBJ2-3 | - | TRBV9 | TRBD2 | TGTGCCAGCAGCCACGCCTCTAGCGGGGTTAGCACAGATACGCAGTATTTT | CASSHASSGVSTDTQYF
TRBJ1-6 | once | TRBV27 | TRBD1 | TGTGCCAGCAGTACCGGGACAGGAGATAATTCACCCCTCCACTTT | CASSTGTGDNSPLHF
TRBJ2-6 | - | TRBV2 | - | TGTGCCAGCAGTGAAGCGGCACGGGCCAACGTCCTGACTTTC | CASSEAARANVLTF
TRBJ2-5 | - | TRBV12-2 | - | TGTGCAAGTCGCCCGACTAGATTCCAAGAGACCCAGTACTTC | CASRPTRFQETQYF
TRBJ2-1 | many | TRBV27 | TRBD1 | TGTGCCAGCAGTTTAAGTGACAGGGGGACCTACAATGAGCAGTTCTTC | CASSLSDRGTYNEQFF
TRBJ1-2 | - | TRBV9 | - | TGTGCCAGCAGCGTAGGGCAGGCGGGAGGTTCTTATGGCTACACCTTC | CASSVGQAGGSYGYTF
TRBJ2-2 | - | TRBV6-1 | - | TGTGCCAGCAGTGCCCCCTGGAGTGTCGGAGGCCTACCCGCCGGGGAGCTGTTTTTT | CASSAPWSVGGLPAGELFF
TRBJ1-2 | few | TRBV7-8 | - | TGTGCCAGCAGCGCGACAGGTCGAACCTATGGCTACACCTTC | CASSATGRTYGYTF
TRBJ2-3 | once | TRBV7-2 | TRBD2 | TGTGCCAGCAGCTTAGGACTAGCTTCAGATACGCAGTATTTT | CASSLGLASDTQYF
TRBJ2-1 | - | TRBV24-1 | TRBD2 | TGTGCCACCAGTGACACGACTAGCGGGGTTCAGTTCTTC | CATSDTTSGVQFF
TRBJ2-1 | - | TRBV30 | - | TGTGCCTGGAGTAAGAGGATTCGCGAGCAGTTCTTC | CAWSKRIREQFF
TRBJ1-6 | - | TRBV6-1 | - | TGTGCCAGCAGTGAAGAATTCGGCGTCAGGGTCTCTTCACCCCTCCACTTT | CASSEEFGVRVSSPLHF
TRBJ1-2 | - | TRBV10-3 | TRBD1 | TGTGCCATCAGTGGGGACAGGGAAGGTTATGGCTACACCTTC | CAISGDREGYGYTF
TRBJ2-2 | - | TRBV15 | - | TGTGCCACCAATCAGAGGGGGGAGCTGTTTTTT | CATNQRGELFF
TRBJ2-2 | - | TRBV5-1 | - | TGCGCCAGCAGAGACATGAACGGGGGGCGCGGTACCGGGGAGCTGTTTTTT | CASRDMNGGRGTGELFF
TRBJ2-3 | - | TRBV6-5 | TRBD2 | TGTGCCAGCAGTTTCCGGACTAGCGGGGGGATGGATACGCAGTATTTT | CASSFRTSGGMDTQYF
TRBJ1-2 | - | TRBV5-6 | - | TGTGCCAGCAGCTTGGGAACAGGCCTCTATGGCTACACCTTC | CASSLGTGLYGYTF
TRBJ2-1 | - | TRBV5-4 | TRBD2 | TGTGCCAGCAGCTTGGATAGAGCGGGAAGGTACAATGAGCAGTTCTTC | CASSLDRAGRYNEQFF
TRBJ1-5 | - | TRBV15 | TRBD1 | TGTGCCACCAGCCGGTCAGGGGGCCTCAATCAGCCCCAGCATTTT | CATSRSGGLNQPQHF
TRBJ1-1 | - | TRBV5-1 | - | TGCGCCAGCAGCTTGGTGAACTCTGGGGGGACTGAAGCTTTCTTT | CASSLVNSGGTEAFF
TRBJ1-2 | - | TRBV2 | TRBD1 | TGTGCCAGCAGTGGGGGACAGGTAAACGGCTACACCTTC | CASSGGQVNGYTF
TRBJ2-4 | - | TRBV5-1 | TRBD2 | TGCGCCAGCAGCATAGGGACTAGCGGGGGGGCCGCCAAAAACATTCAGTACTTC | CASSIGTSGGAAKNIQYF
TRBJ2-7 | - | TRBV29-1 | TRBD1 | TGCAGCGTAGAGAAACAAGGGACAGGGGCACCCGAGCAGTACTTC | CSVEKQGTGAPEQYF
TRBJ2-2 | - | TRBV11-3 | TRBD2 | TGTGCCAGCAGCTCCTCCGGACTAGTGAACACCGGGGAGCTGTTTTTT | CASSSSGLVNTGELFF
TRBJ1-4 | - | TRBV10-3 | - | TGTGCCATCAGTGACAGGTCTAATGAAAAACTGTTTTTT | CAISDRSNEKLFF
TRBJ1-5 | - | TRBV27 | - | TGTGCCAGCAGTTTTGGGGGGATCCAGCCCCAGCATTTT | CASSFGGIQPQHF
TRBJ2-1 | - | TRBV18 | TRBD1 | TGTGCCAGCTCACGGGACAGGAACAATGAGCAGTTCTTC | CASSRDRNNEQFF
TRBJ1-5 | - | TRBV2 | - | TGTGCCAGCATTTTGCGGGCCGAGGGCAATCAGCCCCAGCATTTT | CASILRAEGNQPQHF
TRBJ2-7 | - | TRBV9 | TRBD1 | TGTGCCAGCAGCATGACGACAGGGGCCCTTTACGAGCAGTACTTC | CASSMTTGALYEQYF
TRBJ2-1 | - | TRBV25-1 | TRBD1 | TGTGCCAGCAGTCGAGGGGGGCAGGGGGCGGGTGAGCAGTTCTTC | CASSRGGQGAGEQFF
TRBJ1-2 | - | TRBV29-1 | - | TGCAGCGTTGAAGAACCACAGGGCTACACCTTC | CSVEEPQGYTF
TRBJ1-1 | - | TRBV19 | TRBD1 | TGTGCCAGTACCCTACACAGGGGGCGTGAGGCTGAAGCTTTCTTT | CASTLHRGREAEAFF
TRBJ1-1 | - | TRBV15 | - | TGTGCCACCAGCAGAATCTCAGGGAGGACTGAAGCTTTCTTT | CATSRISGRTEAFF
TRBJ2-7 | - | TRBV10-2 | - | TGCGCCAGTAGACAACTCTACGAGCAGTACTTC | CASRQLYEQYF
TRBJ1-2 | once | TRBV6-6 | TRBD1 | TGTGCCAGCAGTTTCGACAGGGGAGGGGGCTACACCTTC | CASSFDRGGGYTF
TRBJ1-4 | once | TRBV12-3/TRBV12-4 | TRBD1 | TGTGCCAGCAGTTTTGGACAGGGAGAAAAACTGTTTTTT | CASSFGQGEKLFF
TRBJ1-2 | - | TRBV30 | - | TGTGCCTGGAGTCCCCAGGGCTTATATGGCTACACCTTC | CAWSPQGLYGYTF
TRBJ2-5 | - | TRBV27 | TRBD2 | TGTGCCAGCAGTTTATGGGGGGGTAATAACCAAGAGACCCAGTACTTC | CASSLWGGNNQETQYF
TRBJ1-2 | - | TRBV19 | - | TGTGCCAGTAGTCCCGGGAGTTATGGCTACACCTTC | CASSPGSYGYTF
TRBJ2-2 | - | TRBV30 | TRBD2 | TGTGCCTGGAGTCCTGGTAGCGGGGCCCAGGGCGGGGAGCTGTTTTTT | CAWSPGSGAQGGELFF